These 26 T cell receptor beta chains originate from one sample sequenced in a study of shared clonotypes between healthy human individuals. Profiling relied on immunoSEQ multiplex PCR, and the TCRdb table lists in-frame clones only, not all of them. Among about 1.5 million clones, around 98% were seen once, and the ten largest hold roughly 0.4%. The sample was naive CD4+ T cells sorted from blood. The subset here: CD45RA+ positively selected. These receptors all come from a man between 25 and 39 years old in good health.

The chain joins TRBV7-6 to TRBJ2-5; D is undetermined. The CDR3 has 13 residues. Germline CDR1 SGHVS, CDR2 FNYEAQ. V lost 5 bases and J lost 4, with 11 bases in between. The DNA for the CDR3 is TGTGCCAGCAGCCCCCGTTGGAGAGAGACCCAGTACTTC. Translating it yields CASSPRWRETQYF.

The chain is built from TRBV7-9 and TRBJ2-7, with unresolved D. Germline-derived CDR1 and CDR2 are SEHNR and FQNEAQ (reference sequence). The CDR3 length is 14 residues. The germline V and J ends were trimmed by 2 bases and 2 bases, with 10 bases remaining between them. CDR3 region: CASSLSPGTYEQYF. The CDR3 DNA is TGTGCCAGCAGCTTATCTCCGGGTACCTACGAGCAGTACTTC.

Remarks on this clone: One junction end does not reproduce the germline sequence, and a read error may be involved. In DNA, the CDR3 is TGTGCCAGCAGCCTAGCGGGGCAGGGAGGCGCGAATGAGCAGTTCTTC. This gives the protein CASSLAGQGGANEQFF. The chain recombines TRBV7-9 with TRBJ2-1, with 9 bases that match TRBD2. Per the germline V gene, CDR1 is SEHNR and CDR2 is FQNEAQ (reference sequence). The CDR3 contains 16 residues.

The chain uses TRBV4-1 and TRBJ1-4, with 8 bases that match TRBD1. CDR1 and CDR2 from the germline V gene are MGHRA and YSYEKL. The V segment lost 1 base and the J segment 3 bases; nucleotides outside the gene matches: 13. The CDR3 runs to 19 residues. This CDR3 is CASSQVSRQGRNSNEKLFF. CDR3 nucleotides: TGCGCCAGCAGCCAAGTATCCCGACAGGGGCGGAACTCTAATGAAAAACTGTTTTTT.

The genes are TRBV7-9 and TRBJ2-5; 9 bases are shared with TRBD1. The germline V gene encodes CDR1 SEHNR and CDR2 FQNEAQ (reference sequence). V trimming: 5 bases; J trimming: 2 bases; junction bases outside the gene matches: 9. The CDR3 totals 16 residues. CDR3 coding DNA: TGTGCCAGCAGCCCTCGACAGGGGGGAAAACAAGAGACCCAGTACTTC. Amino acids: CASSPRQGGKQETQYF.

The chain employs TRBV4-1 and TRBJ2-1; 8 bases line up with TRBD1. The CDR3 sequence is 15 residues long. The ends lost 3 bases at V and 6 bases at J; junction bases unmatched: 7. The germline CDR1 and CDR2 sequences are MGHRA and YSYEKL. CDR3 in DNA: TGCGCCAGCAGCCATTCCAGGGGGCTTGGCAATGAGCAGTTCTTC. It codes for CASSHSRGLGNEQFF.

CDR3 DNA: TGTGCCAGCAGCTTATCCGGGGAGTACTATGGCTACACCTTC. Translation: CASSLSGEYYGYTF. The genes are TRBV7-9 and TRBJ1-2; D gene uncertain. V lost 2 bases and J lost 3, with 10 bases in between. CDR1 and CDR2 (germline): SEHNR, FQNEAQ (reference sequence). The CDR3 is 14 residues long.

V is TRBV15 and J is TRBJ1-5; D unclear. V lost 2 bases to trimming and J lost 7 bases, with 18 bases between them. The CDR3 extends over 16 amino acids. CDR1 LNHNV and CDR2 YYDKDF come from the germline V gene (reference sequence). For the CDR3, the DNA is TGTGCCACCAGCAGAACGGGCGGCCCGTTGGGGCAGCCCCAGCATTTT. Translating it yields CATSRTGGPLGQPQHF.

The V gene is TRBV28, the J gene TRBJ1-4; 10 nucleotides line up with TRBD1. CDR1 and CDR2 from the germline V gene are MDHEN and SYDVKM. This CDR3 has 13 residues. V lost 7 bases, J lost 8 bases, and 4 bases stayed unmatched. The CDR3 coding sequence is TGTGCCAGCACGGGACAGGGGATAGAAAAACTGTTTTTT. Translation: CASTGQGIEKLFF.

The chain carries TRBV18 and TRBJ2-7; 9 nucleotides agree with TRBD1. CDR3 length: 16 amino acids. The germline CDR1 and CDR2 sequences are KGHSH and LQKENI. Trimming at V came to 4 bases and at J to 3 bases, leaving 10 bases not matched to a gene. The CDR3 nucleotides are TGTGCCAGCTCACAAGGGGCCGGGACAGGGCACTACGAGCAGTACTTC. Its protein is CASSQGAGTGHYEQYF.

With regard to this clone: Distinct nucleotide sequences in the sample also encode this CDR3. The chain is built from TRBV18 and TRBJ2-3; D gene unclear. This CDR3 is 13 amino acids long. Trimming took 3 bases from V and 4 from J, leaving 8 bases between them. CDR1 and CDR2 from the germline V gene are KGHSH and LQKENI. This CDR3 reads CASSPAGADTQYF. DNA of the CDR3: TGTGCCAGCTCACCCGCCGGCGCAGATACGCAGTATTTT.

This chain links TRBV5-1 with TRBJ2-6; 7 nucleotides align to TRBD1. Germline-derived CDR1 and CDR2 are SGHRS and YFSETQ. The J segment lost 4 bases and the V segment lost 6 bases, leaving 4 bases of the junction unmatched. This CDR3 is 14 amino acids long. The CDR3 DNA is TGCGCCAGCAAGGGGACAGCCGGGGCCAACGTCCTGACTTTC. Translation gives CASKGTAGANVLTF.

This clone occurred once. The chain couples TRBV27 to TRBJ2-3, with 13 bases lining up with TRBD2. The CDR3 is 17 residues long. V lost 7 bases, J lost 6 bases, and 13 bases stayed unmatched. The germline CDR1 and CDR2 sequences are MNHEY and SMNVEV (reference sequence). DNA of the CDR3: TGTGCCAGCAAGTTTCAGGGGACTAGCGGGACGGGGGATACGCAGTATTTT. Encoded protein: CASKFQGTSGTGDTQYF.

This clone showed up just once. The chain carries TRBV7-8 and TRBJ2-1; TRBD2 matches at 7 bases. The length of the CDR3 is 17 residues. J gave up 0 bases and V 4 bases, and 9 bases lay outside the gene matches. CDR1 SGHVS and CDR2 FQNEAQ come from the germline V gene. The CDR3 here is CASSSKTWGGSYNEQFF. The CDR3 region has the DNA TGTGCCAGCAGCTCGAAGACTTGGGGGGGCTCCTACAATGAGCAGTTCTTC.

The chain links TRBV5-1 to TRBJ1-2; D might be TRBD1 (5 bases). The length of the CDR3 is 15 residues. The ends were cut back, 5 bases at V and 7 bases at J, with 21 bases in the middle. Looked up from germline, CDR1 is SGHRS and CDR2 is YFSETQ. The DNA for the CDR3 is TGCGCCAGCAGACCCGACCACAGGTATTTCCGTGGCTACACCTTC. Its translation is CASRPDHRYFRGYTF. Looking up the rest from reference TRBV5-1 and TRBJ1-2 gives the full variable domain: KAGVTQTPRYLIKTRGQQVTLSCSPISGHRSVSWYQQTPGQGLQFLFEYFSETQRNKGNFPGRFSGRQFSNSRSEMNVSTLELGDSALYLCASRPDHRYFRGYTFGSGTRLTVV.

The chain couples TRBV6-1 to TRBJ2-7, with D perhaps TRBD2 (6 bases). The V and J ends lost 7 bases and 0 bases respectively, with 13 bases between them. This CDR3 spans 14 amino acids. The V gene's germline CDR1 is MNHNS and CDR2 SASEGT. CDR3 protein: CASNLGLSSYEQYF. The DNA of the CDR3 is TGTGCCAGCAACCTGGGACTGAGCTCCTACGAGCAGTACTTC.

This clone appeared once. This chain links TRBV19 with TRBJ2-1; D is possibly TRBD2 (5 bases). The CDR3 loop spans 16 amino acids. The germline V gene has CDR1 LNHDA and CDR2 SQIVND (reference sequence). Trimming shortened V by 6 bases and J by 2 bases, and 17 bases separated the two germline ends. Here the CDR3 reads CASRKIAFGTYNEQFF. CDR3 DNA sequence: TGTGCCAGTAGGAAAATAGCGTTTGGCACCTACAATGAGCAGTTCTTC. Full variable domain (rest looked up from reference TRBV19 and TRBJ2-1): DGGITQSPKYLFRKEGQNVTLSCEQNLNHDAMYWYRQDPGQGLRLIYYSQIVNDFQKGDIAEGYSVSREKKESFPLTVTSAQKNPTAFYLCASRKIAFGTYNEQFFGPGTRLTVL.

This clone has just one count. This chain joins TRBV27 and TRBJ2-1; TRBD2 matches 7 bases. J gave up 4 bases and V 5 bases, and 14 bases lay outside the gene matches. The V gene's germline CDR1 is MNHEY and CDR2 SMNVEV (reference sequence). The CDR3 contains 17 residues. The CDR3 nucleotides read TGTGCCAGCAGTCCCTACAAAGTGGCTAGCGGTTACAATGAGCAGTTCTTC. This gives the protein CASSPYKVASGYNEQFF.

The V gene is TRBV27, the J gene TRBJ2-3; 9 positions match TRBD2. CDR3 length: 16 residues. Germline assignment: CDR1 MNHEY and CDR2 SMNVEV (reference sequence). V lost 3 bases to trimming and J lost 0 bases; unmatched junction nucleotides: 4. CDR3 nucleotide sequence: TGTGCCAGCAGTTTCTTACTAGCGGGTAGCACAGATACGCAGTATTTT. The encoded protein is CASSFLLAGSTDTQYF.

In nucleotides, the CDR3 is TGTGCCAGCAGTGCGACAGTCCCCTACGAGCAGTACTTC. Translating gives CASSATVPYEQYF. The gene calls are TRBV28 and TRBJ2-7; a possible D gene is TRBD1 (5 bases). V shed 5 bases and J shed 2 bases, with 10 bases lying between them. This CDR3 spans 13 amino acids. From germline, CDR1 is MDHEN and CDR2 SYDVKM.

V usage is TRBV13 and J usage is TRBJ2-1; 7 bases match TRBD2. There are 15 residues in the CDR3. J gave up 6 bases and V 6 bases, and 11 bases lay outside the gene matches. Germline assignment: CDR1 PRHDT and CDR2 FYEKMQ (reference sequence). CDR3: CASRKFGRALNEQFF. CDR3 nucleotide sequence: TGTGCCAGCAGGAAATTTGGGAGGGCCCTCAATGAGCAGTTCTTC.

This chain connects TRBV7-6 to TRBJ2-7, with 13 bases lining up with TRBD2. The V segment lost 1 base and the J segment 4 bases; nucleotides outside the gene matches: 4. The CDR3 is made up of 16 amino acids. From germline, CDR1 is SGHVS and CDR2 FNYEAQ. CDR3 nucleotide sequence: TGTGCCAGCAGCTTAGGTTCACTAGCGGGAGGGTACGAGCAGTACTTC. Encoded protein: CASSLGSLAGGYEQYF.

V usage is TRBV2 and J usage is TRBJ2-1, with a possible D match to TRBD1 (6 bases). The germline gives CDR1 SNHLY, CDR2 FYNNEI. The CDR3 contains 13 residues. V was trimmed by 6 bases and J by 7 bases, leaving 13 bases between them. In DNA, the CDR3 is TGTGCCAGCAGGGCAGGGGAAATAAATGAGCAGTTCTTC. This translates into CASRAGEINEQFF.

This chain joins TRBV5-4 and TRBJ2-7; D ambiguous. Germline V CDR1 and CDR2: SGHNT, YYREEE (reference sequence). V shed 3 bases and J shed 0 bases, with 13 bases lying between them. This CDR3 has 15 residues. CDR3 in amino acids: CASSSEFSSSYEQYF. CDR3 nucleotides: TGTGCCAGCAGCTCGGAATTCAGTAGCTCCTACGAGCAGTACTTC.

J is TRBJ2-7 and V is TRBV7-2; D is ambiguous. V was shortened by 3 bases and J by 5 bases, with 11 bases between the two germline ends. Germline values: CDR1 SGHTA, CDR2 FQGNSA. The CDR3 is 13 residues long. The CDR3 region is CASSFPALNEQYF. Here the CDR3 DNA reads TGTGCCAGCAGCTTCCCCGCCCTTAACGAGCAGTACTTC. The variable domain in full, completed from reference TRBV7-2 and TRBJ2-7, reads GAGVSQSPSNKVTEKGKDVELRCDPISGHTALYWYRQSLGQGLEFLIYFQGNSAPDKSGLPSDRFSAERTGGSVSTLTIQRTQQEDSAVYLCASSFPALNEQYFGPGTRLTVT.

The chain links TRBV5-1 to TRBJ2-3, with a weak D call TRBD1 (6 bases). Germline values: CDR1 SGHRS, CDR2 YFSETQ. The CDR3 spans 16 residues. Trimming cost V 0 bases and J 1 base, with 12 bases left between them. The CDR3 region has the DNA TGCGCCAGCAGCTTGGCCCAACAGGGAGGCACAGATACGCAGTATTTT. Its translation: CASSLAQQGGTDTQYF.